These 7 T cell receptor beta chains were all obtained from the same sample, sequenced in a study of vaccination effects on CD4 cells after COVID-19 (dated by TCRdb to between 2020 and 2023). The ViraFEST assay stimulated PBMC with viral peptide pools and then used TCR sequencing to identify antigen-specific CD4+ T cell clonotypes by expansion. After more than nine days of culture, CD4+ T cells were isolated with the EasySep CD4+ T cell isolation kit. Each participant received two doses of an mRNA SARS-CoV-2 vaccine, either BNT162b2 or mRNA-1273. Libraries were constructed by the immunoSEQ multiplex PCR assay. This is the immuneACCESS table as TCRdb keeps it, with only in-frame sequences that have V and J called. A part of the clones is gone; compared with another copy, unresolved V genes explain less than half, and the rest is unexplained. Here the sample has approximately 17,000 clones; roughly 70% occur a single time. The top ten hold around 9% of the sample.

Their cognate antigens are unknown. The sample here was CD4+ T cells from PBMCs cultured with SARS-CoV-2 spike peptides, taken after COVID-19 vaccination. The meaning of the sample's cell subset or site label: SARS-CoV-2 spike overlapping peptide pool stimulation. The source is a human donor who received a COVID-19 vaccine.

This sequence joins TRBV2 and TRBJ2-2; TRBD1 matches at 9 bases. Germline CDR1 is SNHLY and CDR2 is FYNNEI. The V and J ends lost 6 bases and 5 bases, in that order; junction bases with no gene match: 10. CDR3 size: 16 residues. CDR3 sequence reads: CASRLTGGVGTGELFF. The CDR3 DNA reads as TGTGCCAGCAGGCTAACAGGGGGCGTAGGGACCGGGGAGCTGTTTTTT.

The rearrangement uses TRBV18 and TRBJ1-1, with D tentatively TRBD1 (6 bases). Germline V gene sequence: CDR1 KGHSH, CDR2 LQKENI. The length of the CDR3 is 15 residues. Trimming pared 3 bases from V and 1 base from J, leaving 12 bases between. The CDR3 protein is CASSPTGPANTEAFF. CDR3 in DNA: TGTGCCAGCTCACCCACAGGGCCGGCGAACACTGAAGCTTTCTTT.

V usage is TRBV6-5 and J usage is TRBJ1-6, with D unclear. The CDR3 length is 15 residues. Trimming took 2 bases from V and 10 from J, leaving 15 bases between them. Per the germline V gene, CDR1 is MNHEY and CDR2 is SVGAGI. The CDR3 region has the DNA TGTGCCAGCAGTTACGAGCCTCTGGGGAGATCACCCCTCCACTTT. Translation: CASSYEPLGRSPLHF.

The rearrangement joins TRBV5-6 to TRBJ1-2, with D possibly matching TRBD1 (5 bases). This CDR3 is built from 13 residues. The V gene lost 2 bases and the J gene lost 8 bases, with 13 bases spanning the gap. Germline V gene sequence: CDR1 SGHDT, CDR2 YYEEEE. CDR3 bases: TGTGCCAGCAGCTTAGGAGGGGTTGAAGGCTACACCTTC. Translated: CASSLGGVEGYTF.

This chain joins TRBV6-2 or TRBV6-3 and TRBJ1-1; no firm D call. The V end lost 5 bases, the J end lost 1 base, and 11 bases lay between the germline ends. Per germline, CDR1 MNHEY and CDR2 SVGEGT. The CDR3 extends over 14 amino acids. CDR3 coding DNA: TGTGCCAGCAGTCCCCTACGGACGAACACTGAAGCTTTCTTT. It yields the protein CASSPLRTNTEAFF.

There are a few counts of this clone. This sequence joins TRBV7-8 and TRBJ1-4, with D hard to call. From germline, CDR1 is SGHVS and CDR2 FQNEAQ. This CDR3 comprises 18 residues. Trimming removed 5 bases at V and 8 bases at J, with 27 bases between. CDR3 region: CASSLRVGPKDIREKLFF. DNA of the CDR3: TGTGCCAGCAGCCTCCGGGTTGGACCAAAAGACATTAGAGAAAAACTGTTTTTT.

This clone was recorded once. V usage is TRBV7-9 and J usage is TRBJ2-4, with D possibly TRBD2 on 6 matching bases. The V end was cut by 4 bases, the J end by 8 bases, with 15 bases between. The germline V gene has CDR1 SEHNR and CDR2 FQNEAQ (reference sequence). The CDR3 has 14 amino acids. In DNA form, the CDR3 reads TGTGCCAGCAGCTCCCGGGAGACGGGGGACATTCAGTACTTC. Translation gives CASSSRETGDIQYF. The full variable domain, with the rest looked up from reference TRBV7-9 and TRBJ2-4, is DTGVSQNPRHKITKRGQNVTFRCDPISEHNRLYWYRQTLGQGPEFLTYFQNEAQLEKSRLLSDRFSAERPKGSFSTLEIQRTEQGDSAMYLCASSSRETGDIQYFGAGTRLSVL.